The 21 T cell receptor beta chains presented below share a single source sample, sequenced in a study of response to subunit inactivated influenza vaccine. MiXCR, run by TCRdb on the RT-PCR reads, gives a single entry per CDR3 protein. The sample yields around 570,000 distinct CDR3 sequences, around 10% seen once. The same data also went into a second study, on T cells expressing NK-cell markers. That study adds: TCR beta cDNA was made by 5'RACE template switching with UMIs.

Here the sequenced sample was PBMCs from blood, taken on the day of vaccination. Every receptor here comes from a man aged 50 to 60 who received an inactivated influenza vaccine.

This rearrangement joins TRBV12-3 or TRBV12-4 to TRBJ1-5; D unclear. Trimming took off 2 bases at V and 4 bases at J, with 6 bases between the two ends. CDR3 length: 13 residues. The CDR3 bases are TGTGCCAGCAGTTTATTCCTGAATCAGCCCCAGCATTTT. Translated: CASSLFLNQPQHF.

The V call is TRBV12-3 or TRBV12-4, the J call TRBJ2-7, with D maybe TRBD2 (5 bases). This CDR3 has 14 amino acids. The germline V and J ends were trimmed by 3 bases and 2 bases, with 11 bases remaining between them. The CDR3 DNA follows: TGTGCCAGCAGTTTGTTGCGGGTTCCCTACGAGCAGTACTTC. It encodes CASSLLRVPYEQYF.

This clonotype was counted only a few times. This chain uses TRBV27 with TRBJ1-1, with D unclear. There are 16 residues in the CDR3. CDR1 is MNHEY, CDR2 SMNVEV, per germline (reference sequence). V gave up 3 bases and J gave up 0 bases, with 14 bases separating them. The CDR3 sequence: CASSFRFGSMNTEAFF. CDR3 bases: TGTGCCAGCAGTTTCCGCTTCGGCAGCATGAACACTGAAGCTTTCTTT.

This clonotype was seen a handful of times. The genes are TRBV29-1 and TRBJ2-7, with 8 nucleotides matching TRBD1. V trimming: 5 bases; J trimming: 3 bases; junction bases outside the gene matches: 12. The CDR3 covers 15 residues. Germline V CDR1 and CDR2: SQVTM, ANQGSEA. CDR3 DNA sequence: TGCAGCGTTCGCGGACAGGGTAGGACCCACTACGAGCAGTACTTC. Translating it yields CSVRGQGRTHYEQYF.

Only a few counts were recorded for this clonotype. The rearrangement joins TRBV5-1 to TRBJ2-1, with 8 bases identical to TRBD2. Germline loops: CDR1 SGHRS, CDR2 YFSETQ. V trimming: 4 bases; J trimming: 6 bases; junction bases outside the gene matches: 15. There are 17 residues in the CDR3. CDR3 loop: CASSSIPSGSPLNEQFF. The DNA of the CDR3 is TGCGCCAGCAGCAGCATACCCAGCGGGAGTCCCCTCAATGAGCAGTTCTTC. Filled out from reference TRBV5-1 and TRBJ2-1, the complete variable domain reads KAGVTQTPRYLIKTRGQQVTLSCSPISGHRSVSWYQQTPGQGLQFLFEYFSETQRNKGNFPGRFSGRQFSNSRSEMNVSTLELGDSALYLCASSSIPSGSPLNEQFFGPGTRLTVL.

The chain links TRBV20-1 to TRBJ2-3; no reliable D call. V lost 1 base to trimming and J lost 0 bases, with 5 bases between them. Germline lookup yields CDR1 DFQATT and CDR2 SNEGSKA (reference sequence). CDR3 size: 13 residues. CDR3 in amino acids: CSARAGSTDTQYF. CDR3 nucleotide sequence: TGCAGTGCTAGAGCCGGTAGCACAGATACGCAGTATTTT.

The chain employs TRBV20-1 and TRBJ1-2; D is undetermined. V lost 6 bases to trimming and J lost 3 bases, with 14 bases between them. The germline gives CDR1 DFQATT, CDR2 SNEGSKA (reference sequence). The CDR3 is 13 amino acids. As DNA, the CDR3 is TGCAGTGCCCGCCCCTCAGTTCACTATGGCTACACCTTC. This translates into CSARPSVHYGYTF.

This clonotype has a count of ten or more. CDR3 region: CASSLSGGYEQYF. CDR3 nucleotide sequence: TGTGCCAGCAGTTTATCGGGCGGGTACGAGCAGTACTTC. This rearrangement joins TRBV7-9 to TRBJ2-7; D may be TRBD2 (5 bases). Germline CDR1 and CDR2: SEHNR and FQNEAQ (reference sequence). V shed 6 bases and J shed 4 bases, with 13 bases lying between them. The CDR3 is 13 amino acids.

This clonotype was observed many times. The CDR3 nucleotides are TGCGCCAGCAGCTCAACTCAGGGAATCGACGAGCAGTACTTC. The encoded protein is CASSSTQGIDEQYF. The rearrangement joins TRBV5-1 to TRBJ2-7, with TRBD1 as a possible D gene (5 bases). V was shortened by 3 bases and J by 5 bases, with 15 bases between the two germline ends. The CDR3 totals 14 residues. CDR1 and CDR2 (germline): SGHRS, YFSETQ. Based on the CDR3 plus reference TRBV5-1 and TRBJ2-7, the full variable domain is KAGVTQTPRYLIKTRGQQVTLSCSPISGHRSVSWYQQTPGQGLQFLFEYFSETQRNKGNFPGRFSGRQFSNSRSEMNVSTLELGDSALYLCASSSTQGIDEQYFGPGTRLTVT.

The chain links TRBV28 to TRBJ2-7, with a weak D call TRBD1 (6 bases). Trimming removed 10 bases from V and 5 bases from J, with 18 bases in between. The CDR3 totals 13 residues. Germline V gene data show CDR1 as MDHEN and CDR2 as SYDVKM. CDR3 nucleotides: TGTGCCATAGACTCACAGGGTAGCCACGAGCAGTACTTC. Its protein is CAIDSQGSHEQYF.

This clonotype has more than one count but fewer than ten. The chain links TRBV7-8 to TRBJ2-7, with D perhaps given as TRBD1 or TRBD2 (5 bases each). Germline CDR1 SGHVS, CDR2 FQNEAQ. V lost 5 bases to trimming and J lost 4 bases, with 18 bases between them. The CDR3 loop spans 15 amino acids. The CDR3 loop reads CASSPHGDVGYEQYF. The CDR3, as DNA: TGTGCCAGCAGCCCACACGGGGACGTTGGATACGAGCAGTACTTC.

This clonotype was found a few times. CDR3 coding DNA: TGTGCCAGCCCGCGGGGACAGGGTTCAGATACGCAGTATTTT. Its translation: CASPRGQGSDTQYF. The chain joins TRBV7-4 to TRBJ2-3, with TRBD1 matching 9 bases. This CDR3 is 14 amino acids long. The germline CDR1 and CDR2 sequences are SGHVT and SQSDAQ. V lost 8 bases, J lost 4 bases, and 7 bases stayed unmatched.

This clonotype has only a few counts. The V gene is TRBV29-1, the J gene TRBJ1-2, with a possible D match to TRBD1 (6 bases). V lost 7 bases, J lost 6 bases, and 15 bases lay in between. CDR1 and CDR2 from the germline V gene are SQVTM and ANQGSEA. The CDR3 is 12 residues long. CDR3 loop: CSAATGLDGYTF. The CDR3 nucleotides are TGCAGCGCAGCGACAGGATTAGATGGCTACACCTTC.

The V gene is TRBV20-1, the J gene TRBJ2-1; 11 nucleotides agree with TRBD2. In germline, CDR1 is DFQATT, CDR2 SNEGSKA (reference sequence). V gave up 1 base and J gave up 3 bases; unmatched junction bases: 5. The length of the CDR3 is 16 residues. Here the CDR3 DNA reads TGCAGTGCTAGAGGGACTAGCGGGCGAAACTACAATGAGCAGTTCTTC. This sequence encodes CSARGTSGRNYNEQFF.

This clonotype was counted many times. The chain combines TRBV12-3 or TRBV12-4 with TRBJ1-6, with TRBD1 matching 8 bases. The CDR3 spans 14 residues. V was clipped by 7 bases and J by 9 bases; unmatched bases: 8. CDR3 in DNA: TGTGCCAGCAAGAACAGGGGGGAGGTTTCACCCCTCCACTTT. The encoded protein is CASKNRGEVSPLHF.

This clonotype was seen only a few times. The chain uses TRBV5-1 and TRBJ2-1; 7 nucleotides align to TRBD1. Looked up from germline, CDR1 is SGHRS and CDR2 is YFSETQ. This CDR3 has 16 amino acids. The ends lost 0 bases at V and 3 bases at J; junction bases unmatched: 6. The CDR3 region is CASSLGDRALYNEQFF. The CDR3 DNA reads as TGCGCCAGCAGCTTGGGGGACAGAGCCCTCTACAATGAGCAGTTCTTC.

This clonotype has more than one count but fewer than ten. In DNA form, the CDR3 reads TGTGCCACCAGCAGAGCGGGACTTCAAGAGACCCAGTACTTC. Amino acids: CATSRAGLQETQYF. The chain joins TRBV15 to TRBJ2-5, with D tentatively TRBD2 (6 bases). CDR1 LNHNV and CDR2 YYDKDF come from the germline V gene (reference sequence). The CDR3 contains 14 residues. Trimming removed 1 base from V and 2 bases from J, with 8 bases in between.

With respect to this clonotype: This could be a read error, since a much larger clone is one nucleotide away. The genes are TRBV7-2 and TRBJ2-2, with D perhaps TRBD2 (6 bases). The ends were cut back, 5 bases at V and 4 bases at J, with 14 bases in the middle. The CDR3 contains 15 residues. In germline, CDR1 is SGHTA, CDR2 FQGNSA. The CDR3 here is CASSPLARVTGELFF. The CDR3 nucleotides read TGTGCCAGCAGCCCCCTAGCGAGAGTCACCGGGGAGCTGTTTTTT.

This clonotype was seen only a few times. The chain couples TRBV6-1 to TRBJ2-1, with 8 bases fitting TRBD2. Germline-derived CDR1 and CDR2 are MNHNS and SASEGT. This CDR3 contains 16 residues. J lost 1 base, V lost 8 bases, and 10 bases had no gene match. The CDR3 sequence: CASALSGGPSYNEQFF. CDR3 DNA: TGTGCCAGCGCCCTATCGGGAGGGCCATCCTACAATGAGCAGTTCTTC.

This clonotype was found a few times. This rearrangement joins TRBV3-1 to TRBJ2-3; D possibly matches TRBD1 or TRBD2 (6 bases each). Between the trimmed V and J ends, which lost 5 bases and 5 bases, there was a span of 14 bases. CDR1 is LGHDT, CDR2 YNNKEL, per germline (reference sequence). CDR3 length: 14 residues. CDR3 DNA sequence: TGTGCCAGCAGCGGGGAGGACAGCGGAGATACGCAGTATTTT. Amino acids: CASSGEDSGDTQYF.

This clonotype was detected ten times or more. The V call is TRBV12-3 or TRBV12-4, the J call TRBJ1-1; D is undetermined. Trimming removed 3 bases from V and 1 base from J, with 6 bases in between. This CDR3 is 13 amino acids long. CDR3 amino acids: CASSFYGNTEAFF. DNA of the CDR3: TGTGCCAGCAGTTTCTACGGGAACACTGAAGCTTTCTTT.